A selection of T cell receptor beta chains follows, all from one sample in a study of CD8 T cells in ankylosing spondylitis. TCRdb re-called the 5' RACE reads with MiXCR, one entry per CDR3 protein. The sample includes 250,000 or so distinct CDR3 sequences, roughly a quarter of them seen just once. Sequenced: blood, either unsorted or a sorted T cell fraction (not recorded which). The receptors originated from a male donor with ankylosing spondylitis or in good health (not recorded which). The CDR3 runs from the conserved cysteine through the conserved F or W. A D gene is named only where the DNA matches it firmly. Only part of the rows carry a size: once, few, many, or a class if the clone is expanded.

CDR3	DNA	D	J	size	V
CASRGLFMETQYF	TGTGCCAGCAGGGGACTCTTTATGGAGACCCAGTACTTC	NA	TRBJ2-5	NA	TRBV2
CASSLRGLNTEAFF	TGTGCCAGCAGTTTACGGGGATTGAACACTGAAGCTTTCTTT	NA	TRBJ1-1	many	TRBV12-3/TRBV12-4
CASSRGTTGTSALGYEQYF	TGTGCCAGCAGCCGAGGCACGACCGGGACTAGCGCCCTGGGTTACGAGCAGTACTTC	TRBD2	TRBJ2-7	NA	TRBV28
CASRQAANYGYTF	TGTGCCAGCAGACAGGCAGCTAACTATGGCTACACCTTC	NA	TRBJ1-2	many	TRBV12-3/TRBV12-4
CSAIHSGGAGYIQYF	TGCAGTGCTATACATAGCGGGGGGGCCGGATACATTCAGTACTTC	TRBD2	TRBJ2-4	few	TRBV20-1
CASSFYRAFTDTQYF	TGTGCCAGCAGTTTCTACAGGGCGTTTACAGATACGCAGTATTTT	NA	TRBJ2-3	many	TRBV12-3/TRBV12-4
CASTKGTSAPGEQFF	TGCGCCAGCACCAAGGGGACTAGCGCTCCTGGCGAGCAGTTCTTC	TRBD2	TRBJ2-1	NA	TRBV5-1
CRAGAPYEQYF	TGCAGAGCCGGGGCCCCCTACGAGCAGTACTTC	NA	TRBJ2-7	few	TRBV20-1
CASSPGRMPGELFF	TGTGCCAGCAGTCCAGGGCGGATGCCCGGGGAGCTGTTTTTT	NA	TRBJ2-2	NA	TRBV12-3/TRBV12-4
CASSQQPGFSEQFF	TGCGCCAGCAGCCAACAACCAGGGTTTAGTGAGCAGTTCTTC	NA	TRBJ2-1	few	TRBV4-1
CASSAWDGQETQYF	TGCGCCAGCAGCGCGTGGGACGGGCAAGAGACCCAGTACTTC	NA	TRBJ2-5	NA	TRBV4-1
CSARDPLTGTGELFF	TGCAGTGCTAGAGATCCTCTCACTGGTACCGGGGAGCTGTTTTTT	NA	TRBJ2-2	few	TRBV20-1
CASGGIDRETQYF	TGTGCCTCCGGAGGGATCGATCGAGAGACCCAGTACTTC	NA	TRBJ2-5	few	TRBV10-3
CASSSRIGSGGEETQYF	TGTGCCAGCAGCTCTCGCATTGGTAGCGGGGGGGAAGAGACCCAGTACTTC	TRBD2	TRBJ2-5	many	TRBV9
CASSSTPSVADTQYF	TGTGCCAGCAGCTCCACTCCAAGCGTCGCAGATACGCAGTATTTT	NA	TRBJ2-3	many	TRBV7-6
CSANGGLNTGELFF	TGCAGTGCTAACGGGGGCCTGAACACCGGGGAGCTGTTTTTT	NA	TRBJ2-2	NA	TRBV20-1
CASRLTSSYNEQFF	TGTGCCAGCAGGCTGACTAGCAGTTACAATGAGCAGTTCTTC	TRBD2	TRBJ2-1	NA	TRBV12-3/TRBV12-4
CASGRITSTDTQYF	TGTGCTAGTGGTCGAATTACTAGCACAGATACGCAGTATTTT	NA	TRBJ2-3	once	TRBV12-5
CSAILAGQETQYF	TGCAGTGCTATTTTAGCGGGGCAAGAGACCCAGTACTTC	TRBD2	TRBJ2-5	many	TRBV20-1
CSVDGPNTEAFF	TGCAGCGTTGACGGCCCGAACACTGAAGCTTTCTTT	NA	TRBJ1-1	many	TRBV29-1
CASSSRQGSGEQYF	TGCGCCAGCAGCTCTAGACAGGGTTCAGGCGAGCAGTACTTC	TRBD1	TRBJ2-7	NA	TRBV5-1
CSASPGLYTEAFF	TGCAGTGCTAGTCCGGGACTTTACACTGAAGCTTTCTTT	NA	TRBJ1-1	NA	TRBV20-1
CASSYRGRSETQYF	TGTGCCAGTAGTTACCGGGGTCGGTCAGAGACCCAGTACTTC	NA	TRBJ2-5	NA	TRBV19
CASSWGPGETQYF	TGTGCCAGCAGCTGGGGGCCTGGGGAGACCCAGTACTTC	NA	TRBJ2-5	NA	TRBV13
CSASDLRQGGITDTQYF	TGCAGTGCTAGCGATCTTCGCCAGGGGGGTATCACAGATACGCAGTATTTT	NA	TRBJ2-3	NA	TRBV20-1
CSALTRLNTGELFF	TGCAGTGCCCTAACAAGACTGAACACCGGGGAGCTGTTTTTT	NA	TRBJ2-2	few	TRBV20-1
CSAIPLTRQETQYF	TGCAGTGCGATCCCTTTGACCCGACAAGAGACCCAGTACTTC	NA	TRBJ2-5	few	TRBV20-1
CASGLAGGPKGNEQFF	TGTGCCAGCGGGCTAGCGGGGGGTCCAAAGGGCAATGAGCAGTTCTTC	TRBD2	TRBJ2-1	few	TRBV6-1
CASSLFTAMNTEAFF	TGCGCCAGCAGCTTATTCACAGCCATGAACACTGAAGCTTTCTTT	NA	TRBJ1-1	many	TRBV5-1
CSGNGNNEQFF	TGCAGCGGAAATGGGAACAATGAGCAGTTCTTC	NA	TRBJ2-1	few	TRBV29-1
CASSRTRVPYEQYF	TGTGCCAGCAGTCGAACCCGAGTCCCCTACGAGCAGTACTTC	NA	TRBJ2-7	many	TRBV28
CAISGTDLNSPLHF	TGTGCCATCAGCGGGACCGATCTAAATTCACCCCTCCACTTT	NA	TRBJ1-6	many	TRBV10-3
CAWESGSSYNEQFF	TGTGCCTGGGAATCAGGGAGCTCCTACAATGAGCAGTTCTTC	NA	TRBJ2-1	many	TRBV30
CSARDSYTEAFF	TGCAGCGCAAGGGACAGCTACACTGAAGCTTTCTTT	TRBD1	TRBJ1-1	few	TRBV29-1
CASSLRGTTTYNEQFF	TGTGCCAGCAGCTTACGGGGGACTACAACCTACAATGAGCAGTTCTTC	TRBD2	TRBJ2-1	once	TRBV7-2
CASSLIGGGADNEQFF	TGTGCCAGCAGCTTAATAGGCGGGGGGGCGGACAATGAGCAGTTCTTC	TRBD2	TRBJ2-1	many	TRBV7-3
CAISESSGRNEQFF	TGTGCCATCAGTGAGTCGTCAGGGAGGAATGAGCAGTTCTTC	NA	TRBJ2-1	NA	TRBV10-3
CATSRGTDEQYF	TGTGCCACCAGCAGAGGAACGGACGAGCAGTACTTC	NA	TRBJ2-7	NA	TRBV15
CASSWGQGEDGYTF	TGTGCCAGCAGTTGGGGACAGGGGGAGGATGGCTACACCTTC	TRBD1	TRBJ1-2	many	TRBV12-3/TRBV12-4
CASRGLSYEQYF	TGTGCCAGCAGAGGACTATCCTACGAGCAGTACTTC	NA	TRBJ2-7	NA	TRBV6-2/TRBV6-3
CASWGAGYYQETQYF	TGTGCCAGCTGGGGAGCGGGGTATTACCAAGAGACCCAGTACTTC	TRBD2	TRBJ2-5	few	TRBV6-5
CASSPMIPDTQYF	TGTGCCAGCTCCCCCATGATCCCAGATACGCAGTATTTT	NA	TRBJ2-3	NA	TRBV18
CASSQTGFQETQYF	TGTGCCAGCAGTCAGACAGGGTTTCAAGAGACCCAGTACTTC	TRBD1	TRBJ2-5	NA	TRBV6-6
CATSDRGQGSTDTQYF	TGTGCCACCAGTGATAGGGGACAGGGGAGCACAGATACGCAGTATTTT	TRBD1	TRBJ2-3	NA	TRBV24-1
CSVRDRRFTQETQYF	TGCAGCGTCCGGGACAGGAGGTTCACGCAAGAGACCCAGTACTTC	TRBD1	TRBJ2-5	many	TRBV29-1
CSVEAQGYEQYF	TGCAGCGTTGAGGCGCAGGGCTACGAGCAGTACTTC	NA	TRBJ2-7	NA	TRBV29-1
CSASPGSTDTQYF	TGCAGTGCTAGCCCTGGAAGCACAGATACGCAGTATTTT	NA	TRBJ2-3	many	TRBV20-1
CSARGTSATDTQYF	TGCAGTGCTAGAGGGACTAGCGCCACAGATACGCAGTATTTT	TRBD2	TRBJ2-3	NA	TRBV20-1
CASRVQGQETQYF	TGTGCCAGCAGGGTACAGGGACAAGAGACCCAGTACTTC	NA	TRBJ2-5	NA	TRBV6-1
CSVGDGAGNTIYF	TGCAGCGTCGGGGACGGGGCTGGAAACACCATATATTTT	NA	TRBJ1-3	few	TRBV29-1
CSARRGQRGDEQFF	TGCAGTGCCCGCCGCGGCCAGCGGGGGGATGAGCAGTTCTTC	TRBD2	TRBJ2-1	NA	TRBV20-1
CSAFLYEQYF	TGCAGTGCTTTCCTATACGAGCAGTACTTC	NA	TRBJ2-7	few	TRBV20-1
CASSSADSQPYGYTF	TGTGCCAGCAGTTCCGCGGACAGCCAGCCGTATGGCTACACCTTC	NA	TRBJ1-2	many	TRBV6-5
CASSFTRRDEQFF	TGTGCCAGCAGTTTTACTAGGCGGGATGAGCAGTTCTTC	NA	TRBJ2-1	NA	TRBV12-3/TRBV12-4
CASSYSSLGGTDTQYF	TGTGCCAGCAGTTACTCGAGTTTGGGGGGCACAGATACGCAGTATTTT	NA	TRBJ2-3	few	TRBV6-5
CSVEGRGGLGEQFF	TGCAGCGTTGAAGGGCGGGGGGGCCTCGGTGAGCAGTTCTTC	TRBD2	TRBJ2-1	many	TRBV29-1
CASSQTSGGAKDTQYF	TGTGCCAGCAGCCAGACTAGCGGGGGGGCTAAAGATACGCAGTATTTT	TRBD2	TRBJ2-3	many	TRBV12-3/TRBV12-4
CSGLDTEKETQYF	TGCAGCGGGTTAGACACGGAGAAAGAGACCCAGTACTTC	NA	TRBJ2-5	few	TRBV29-1
CSDPRGGDQPQHF	TGCAGCGACCCCAGGGGGGGCGATCAGCCCCAGCATTTT	TRBD1	TRBJ1-5	few	TRBV29-1